This paragraph covers one TCR beta chain sequence. Its antigen is currently unknown. The data were taken from a study of OX40 agonist ivuxolimab in advanced cancers. Study information: Patients were given ivuxolimab, an antibody that agonizes OX40 (CD134). Partial responses occurred in three patients (one hepatocellular carcinoma, two cutaneous melanoma).

Findings and caveats of the study: Clonal expansion from baseline to week 6 occurred in both CD4+ and CD8+ T cells.

Measured with immunoSEQ multiplex PCR; TCRdb has only the in-frame clones, and not every one. The data contain some 54,000 clones, more than 65% of them singletons. Collection of blood occurred at baseline, at cycle 4 day 1, and at cycle 7 day 1. V lost 2 bases and J 4 bases, leaving 11 bases between the germline ends. Germline-derived CDR1 and CDR2 are MNHEY and SMNVEV (reference sequence). The CDR3 is 14 amino acids. The sequencing here drew on CD4+ or CD8+ T cells sorted from blood, taken in a trial of the OX40 agonist ivuxolimab. The sequence was collected from an adult with an advanced solid tumor such as melanoma, head and neck, liver or kidney cancer. The chain uses TRBV27 and TRBJ1-2; the D gene is possibly TRBD1 (6 bases). CDR3 in amino acids: CASSLGGAVYGYTF. The CDR3 DNA reads as TGTGCCAGCAGTTTAGGGGGCGCAGTCTATGGCTACACCTTC.